The clone carrying this TCR beta chain has only a few counts. The antigen remains unidentified. This entry comes from a study of CD8+ T cells in alopecia areata. Study results and limitations: Scalp sequencing captures resident alphabeta T cells of normal skin too. Lesional scalp displayed greater clonality than normal scalp, most notably in alopecia totalis/universalis. Possibly as an HLA-related effect, TCR sharing across patients appeared less clear than in mice.

V shed 0 bases, J shed 0 bases, and the junction held 8 bases outside the gene matches. Germline loops: CDR1 SQVTM, CDR2 ANQGSEA. The CDR3 has 19 residues. PBMCs yielded sorted CD4+ and CD8+ T cells. RNA extraction and reverse transcription yielded cDNA as sequencing template. Profiled with immunoSEQ multiplex PCR; TCRdb holds only in-frame clones, not every one. Of 130,000 to 150,000 clones listed, around 62% are singletons. This rearrangement joins TRBV29-1 to TRBJ2-6, with TRBD2 matching 10 bases. The source is a human donor in good health. Sequencing used CD8+ T cells sorted from blood. CDR3 region: CSVEEALAGYPSGANVLTF. CDR3 nucleotide sequence: TGCAGCGTTGAAGAGGCACTAGCGGGATACCCCTCTGGGGCCAACGTCCTGACTTTC.